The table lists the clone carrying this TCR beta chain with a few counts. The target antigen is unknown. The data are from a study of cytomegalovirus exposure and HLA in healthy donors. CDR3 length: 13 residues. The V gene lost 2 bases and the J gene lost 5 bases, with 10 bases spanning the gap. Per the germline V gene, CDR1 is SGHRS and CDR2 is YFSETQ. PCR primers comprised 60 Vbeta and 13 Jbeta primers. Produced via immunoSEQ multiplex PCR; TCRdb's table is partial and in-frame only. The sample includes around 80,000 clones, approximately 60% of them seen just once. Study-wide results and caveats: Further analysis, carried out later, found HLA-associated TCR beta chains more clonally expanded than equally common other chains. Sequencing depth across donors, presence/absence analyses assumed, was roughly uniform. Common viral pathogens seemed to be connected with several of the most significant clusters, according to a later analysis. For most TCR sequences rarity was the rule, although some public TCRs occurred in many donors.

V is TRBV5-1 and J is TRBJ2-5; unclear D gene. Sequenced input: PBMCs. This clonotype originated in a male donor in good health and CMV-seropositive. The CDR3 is CASSFGSSETQYF. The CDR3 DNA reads TGCGCCAGCAGCTTCGGCAGTAGCGAGACCCAGTACTTC.